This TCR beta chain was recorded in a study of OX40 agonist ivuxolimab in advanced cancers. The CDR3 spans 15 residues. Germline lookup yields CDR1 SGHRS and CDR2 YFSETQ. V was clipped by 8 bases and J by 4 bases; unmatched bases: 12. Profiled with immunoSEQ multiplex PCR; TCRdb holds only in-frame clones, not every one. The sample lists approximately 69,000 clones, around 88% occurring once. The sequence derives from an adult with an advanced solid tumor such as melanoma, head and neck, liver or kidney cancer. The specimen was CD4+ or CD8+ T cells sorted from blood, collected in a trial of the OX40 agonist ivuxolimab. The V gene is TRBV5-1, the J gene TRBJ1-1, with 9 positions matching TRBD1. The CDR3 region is CASRDHRGLGTEAFF. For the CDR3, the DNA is TGCGCCAGTAGGGACCACAGGGGGCTAGGCACTGAAGCTTTCTTT.